These T cell receptor beta chains were read from a single sample in a study of blood T cell repertoires in COVID-19. Method: immunoSEQ multiplex PCR; TCRdb's copy keeps in-frame clones and lacks some. The sample contains fewer than 100,000 clones, more than 75% of which appear only once. Sample: peripheral blood. The receptor source for this set is a man between 45 and 60 years old with acute or convalescent COVID-19. CDR3s include the opening cysteine and the closing phenylalanine or tryptophan. The D gene is left open where the match is weak. Expanded clones are given a class, and other clones once, few, many or no size at all.

v_gene	j_gene	abundance	d_gene	CDR3aa	CDR3nt
TRBV5-4	TRBJ1-1	NA	TRBD1	CASTPGSGGNTEAFF	TGTGCCAGCACCCCAGGGTCAGGGGGGAACACTGAAGCTTTCTTT
TRBV11-2	TRBJ1-3	few	NA	CASSFRGVKGNTIYF	TGTGCCAGCAGCTTTCGCGGGGTAAAAGGAAACACCATATATTTT
TRBV5-1	TRBJ2-2	NA	NA	CASSLAAGKTGELFF	TGCGCCAGCAGCTTGGCTGCAGGGAAGACCGGGGAGCTGTTTTTT
TRBV16	TRBJ1-2	NA	NA	CASSADGDYGYTF	TGTGCCAGCAGCGCGGACGGGGACTATGGCTACACCTTC
TRBV4-1	TRBJ1-3	NA	NA	CASSQAGSAFPGNTIYF	TGCGCCAGCAGCCAGGCAGGGTCCGCCTTCCCTGGAAACACCATATATTTT
TRBV28	TRBJ2-6	NA	NA	CASSSSFSGANVLTF	TGTGCCAGCAGTTCTTCTTTCTCTGGGGCCAACGTCCTGACTTTC
TRBV3-1/TRBV3-2	TRBJ2-3	NA	TRBD2	CASSRLGLASTDTQYF	TGTGCCAGCAGCCGTTTGGGACTAGCAAGCACAGATACGCAGTATTTT
TRBV5-4	TRBJ2-7	NA	NA	CASSSLVGEQYF	TGTGCCAGCAGCTCCCTAGTAGGCGAGCAGTACTTC
TRBV20-1	TRBJ2-7	NA	NA	CSAGSNEQYF	TGCAGTGCCGGGTCTAACGAGCAGTACTTC
TRBV27	TRBJ2-1	NA	TRBD2	CASSLRGTSGGPYNEQFF	TGTGCCAGCAGTTTACGGGGGACTAGCGGGGGCCCCTACAATGAGCAGTTCTTC
TRBV5-1	TRBJ2-1	NA	TRBD1	CASNRGDRGQDEQFF	TGCGCCAGCAACCGGGGGGACAGGGGGCAGGATGAGCAGTTCTTC
TRBV19	TRBJ1-2	NA	TRBD1	CASSPRDRGGYTF	TGTGCCAGTAGCCCACGGGACAGGGGGGGCTACACCTTC
TRBV3-1/TRBV3-2	TRBJ2-2	NA	NA	CASSPRGGAGELFF	TGTGCCAGCAGCCCCCGAGGGGGGGCCGGGGAGCTGTTTTTT
TRBV24-1	TRBJ2-7	NA	TRBD1	CATSDRRGTGSYEQYF	TGTGCCACCAGTGATAGAAGGGGGACAGGGTCCTACGAGCAGTACTTC
TRBV12-5	TRBJ2-5	NA	NA	CASGSLARGVQETQYF	TGTGCTAGTGGTTCCCTGGCAAGGGGTGTCCAAGAGACCCAGTACTTC
TRBV5-4	TRBJ2-7	NA	NA	CASSLGQSEQYF	TGTGCCAGCAGCTTGGGGCAGTCCGAGCAGTACTTC
TRBV4-1	TRBJ1-2	NA	NA	CASSPRTAGSSNYGYTF	TGCGCCAGCAGCCCCCGGACAGCCGGCTCATCTAACTATGGCTACACCTTC
TRBV9	TRBJ1-3	NA	TRBD1	CASSVGGTGGDGNTIYF	TGTGCCAGCAGCGTAGGAGGGACAGGGGGCGATGGAAACACCATATATTTT
TRBV7-9	TRBJ2-5	NA	TRBD2	CASSLVGTSEQETQYF	TGTGCCAGCAGCTTAGTCGGGACTAGCGAGCAAGAGACCCAGTACTTC
TRBV2	TRBJ2-7	NA	NA	CASSPTRPSTHEQYF	TGTGCCAGCAGTCCAACTAGGCCCAGCACCCACGAGCAGTACTTC
TRBV6-5	TRBJ1-1	NA	TRBD1	CASLITGTGDKAFF	TGTGCCAGCTTGATAACCGGGACAGGTGACAAAGCTTTCTTT
TRBV15	TRBJ2-7	NA	NA	CATSSRRGEGNEQYF	TGTGCCACCAGCAGCCGGAGGGGAGAGGGGAACGAGCAGTACTTC
TRBV20-1	TRBJ1-2	NA	NA	CSARGAGDYTF	TGCAGTGCTCGAGGGGCCGGCGACTACACCTTC
TRBV19	TRBJ1-5	NA	NA	CASNPPGHFNQPQHF	TGTGCCAGTAACCCGCCCGGACACTTCAATCAGCCCCAGCATTTT
TRBV12-5	TRBJ2-3	NA	NA	CASGRGSWADTQYF	TGTGCTAGTGGGAGGGGGTCGTGGGCAGATACGCAGTATTTT
TRBV5-1	TRBJ2-7	NA	TRBD1	CASSLTGQGTPFEQYF	TGCGCCAGCAGCTTGACGGGACAGGGGACCCCTTTCGAGCAGTACTTC
TRBV2	TRBJ1-4	NA	TRBD1	CASGTENEKLFF	TGTGCCAGCGGGACAGAAAATGAAAAACTGTTTTTT
TRBV6-5	TRBJ1-1	NA	NA	CASSPTRSRNTEAFF	TGTGCCAGCAGCCCCACACGGAGCAGGAACACTGAAGCTTTCTTT
TRBV5-8	TRBJ1-5	NA	TRBD1	CASSLGQGARNQPQHF	TGTGCCAGCAGCTTGGGCCAGGGGGCCAGAAATCAGCCCCAGCATTTT
TRBV7-2	TRBJ2-1	NA	NA	CASSLLGGGAGNEQFF	TGTGCCAGCAGCTTACTGGGTGGGGGCGCGGGCAATGAGCAGTTCTTC
TRBV6-5	TRBJ1-2	NA	TRBD1	CASSYTGQGVGYTF	TGTGCCAGCAGTTATACGGGACAGGGGGTAGGCTACACCTTC
TRBV28	TRBJ2-2	NA	NA	CASSLGFRLVTGELFF	TGTGCCAGCAGTTTAGGGTTCCGACTAGTGACCGGGGAGCTGTTTTTT
TRBV19	TRBJ1-1	NA	NA	CASSTGQTNTEAFF	TGTGCCAGTAGTACTGGACAGACGAACACTGAAGCTTTCTTT
TRBV15	TRBJ2-3	NA	NA	CATSKGDPTDTQYF	TGTGCCACCAGCAAGGGGGATCCCACAGATACGCAGTATTTT
TRBV6-2/TRBV6-3	TRBJ2-1	few	NA	CASSLSQNSGNEQFF	TGTGCCAGCAGTTTGAGTCAAAACTCGGGGAATGAGCAGTTCTTC
TRBV9	TRBJ2-1	few	TRBD2	CASSAQAGAGGNEQFF	TGTGCCAGCAGCGCCCAAGCGGGAGCCGGCGGCAATGAGCAGTTCTTC